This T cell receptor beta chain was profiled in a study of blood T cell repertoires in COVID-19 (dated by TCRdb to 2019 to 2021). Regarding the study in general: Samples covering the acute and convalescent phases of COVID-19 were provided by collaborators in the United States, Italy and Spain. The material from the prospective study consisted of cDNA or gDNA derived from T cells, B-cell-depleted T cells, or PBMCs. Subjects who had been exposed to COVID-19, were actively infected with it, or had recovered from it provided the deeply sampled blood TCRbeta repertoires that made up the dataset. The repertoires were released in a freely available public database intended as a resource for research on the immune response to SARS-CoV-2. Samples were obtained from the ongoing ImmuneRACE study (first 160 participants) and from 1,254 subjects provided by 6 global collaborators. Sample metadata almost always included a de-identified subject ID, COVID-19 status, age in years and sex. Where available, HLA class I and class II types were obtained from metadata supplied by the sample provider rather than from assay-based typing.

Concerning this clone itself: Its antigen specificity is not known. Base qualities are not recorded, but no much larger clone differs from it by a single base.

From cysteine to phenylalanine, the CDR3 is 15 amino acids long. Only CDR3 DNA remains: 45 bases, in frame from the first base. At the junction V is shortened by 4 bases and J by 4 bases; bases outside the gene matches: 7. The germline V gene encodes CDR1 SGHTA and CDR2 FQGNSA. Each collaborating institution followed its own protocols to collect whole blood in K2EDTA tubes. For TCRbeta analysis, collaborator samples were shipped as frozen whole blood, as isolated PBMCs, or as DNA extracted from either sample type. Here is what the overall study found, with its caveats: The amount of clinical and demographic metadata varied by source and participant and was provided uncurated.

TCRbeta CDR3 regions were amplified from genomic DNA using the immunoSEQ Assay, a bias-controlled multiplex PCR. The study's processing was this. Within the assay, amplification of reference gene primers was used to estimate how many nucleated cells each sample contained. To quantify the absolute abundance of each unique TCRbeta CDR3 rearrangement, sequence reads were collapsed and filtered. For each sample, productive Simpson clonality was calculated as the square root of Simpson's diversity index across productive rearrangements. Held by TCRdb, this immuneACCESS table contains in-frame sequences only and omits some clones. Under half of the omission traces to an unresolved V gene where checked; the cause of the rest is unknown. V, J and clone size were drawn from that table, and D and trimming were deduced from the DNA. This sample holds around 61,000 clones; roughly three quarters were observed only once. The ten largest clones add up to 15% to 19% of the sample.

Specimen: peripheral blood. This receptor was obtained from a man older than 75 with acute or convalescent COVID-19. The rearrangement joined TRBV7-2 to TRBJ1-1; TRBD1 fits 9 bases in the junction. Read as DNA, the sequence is TGTGCCAGCAGCTCTACAGGGGGCGCGAGCACTGAAGCTTTCTTT. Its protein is CASSSTGGASTEAFF. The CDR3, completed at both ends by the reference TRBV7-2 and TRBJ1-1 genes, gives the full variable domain GAGVSQSPSNKVTEKGKDVELRCDPISGHTALYWYRQSLGQGLEFLIYFQGNSAPDKSGLPSDRFSAERTGGSVSTLTIQRTQQEDSAVYLCASSSTGGASTEAFFGQGTRLTVV.